This T cell receptor (beta chain) was recovered during a study of T-cell reconstitution after alpha-beta-depleted transplantation in children. The CDR3 is 16 amino acids. Germline-derived CDR1 and CDR2 are MNHEY and SVGAGI. V lost 2 bases, J lost 2 bases, and 16 bases lay in between. Unique molecular identifiers featured in how the TCRbeta library was prepared. TCRdb reanalysed the PCR reads using MiXCR and keeps one entry per CDR3 protein. The sample has fewer than 400,000 distinct CDR3 sequences, about a quarter seen once. This clonotype was detected only a few times. Sequencing was performed on PBMCs, mostly from graft donor cells, taken 180 days after TCRalphabeta/CD19-depleted stem cell transplant. The rearrangement joins TRBV6-5 to TRBJ2-7, with a possible D match to TRBD2 (5 bases). This TCR came from a male patient aged 10 to 17 who had a stem cell transplant for acute lymphoblastic leukemia, so the T cells may come from the graft donor. CDR3 DNA sequence: TGTGCCAGCAGTTACGGGTCGTCGGGCGGGCCCTACGAGCAGTACTTC. This codes for CASSYGSSGGPYEQYF.